This entry concerns a single T cell receptor (beta chain). The antigen remains undetermined. Only in-frame clones appear in the TCRdb table, and some are missing; sequencing was by immunoSEQ multiplex PCR. This table holds about 36,000 clones, roughly 79% found once. This entry is derived from a study of a mutant IDH1 vaccine in newly diagnosed glioma. As for time point: week 5, during vaccination. Topical imiquimod was applied with each vaccine dose, which held 300 ug of mutant IDH1 20-mer peptide. This clonotype originated in a man in his forties or fifties with glioma. The sample in question was PBMCs, obtained from a glioma patient whose treatment included an IDH1 peptide vaccine.

The CDR3 region is CASSPTGSSGETQYF. The CDR3 nucleotides are TGTGCCAGCAGCCCAACTGGGTCTAGCGGGGAGACCCAGTACTTC. The chain employs TRBV6-1 and TRBJ2-5, with 8 nucleotides matching TRBD2. Germline-derived CDR1 and CDR2 are MNHNS and SASEGT. J was trimmed by 5 bases and V by 6 bases; bases with no gene match: 11. The CDR3 is 15 amino acids.